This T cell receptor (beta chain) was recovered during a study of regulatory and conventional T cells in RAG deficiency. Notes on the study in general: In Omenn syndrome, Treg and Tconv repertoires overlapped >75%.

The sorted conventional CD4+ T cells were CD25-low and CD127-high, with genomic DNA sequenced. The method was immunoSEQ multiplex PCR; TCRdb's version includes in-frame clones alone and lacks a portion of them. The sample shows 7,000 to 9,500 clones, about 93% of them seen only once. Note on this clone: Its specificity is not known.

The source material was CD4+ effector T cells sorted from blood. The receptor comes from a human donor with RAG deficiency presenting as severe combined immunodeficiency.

Here the CDR3 reads CAILQGSGANVLTF. CDR3 nucleotides: TGTGCCATCTTACAGGGGTCTGGGGCCAACGTCCTGACTTTC. This sequence joins TRBV2 and TRBJ2-6; 7 nucleotides match TRBD1. The CDR3 length is 14 residues. CDR1 SNHLY and CDR2 FYNNEI come from the germline V gene. V shed 10 bases, J shed 1 base, and the junction held 4 bases outside the gene matches.